The 11 T cell receptor beta chains presented below share a single source sample, sequenced in a study of CD8 T cells in ankylosing spondylitis. MiXCR was run by TCRdb on the 5' RACE reads, yielding one entry per CDR3 protein. The sample carries a few hundred thousand distinct CDR3 sequences, 9.5% to 13% recorded once. Sample: blood, either unsorted or a sorted T cell fraction (not recorded which). The source of these receptors is a female donor with ankylosing spondylitis or in good health (not recorded which).

This clonotype was found many times. This chain uses TRBV20-1 with TRBJ1-2, with D uncertain. The CDR3 is 12 amino acids. Trimming pared 5 bases from V and 5 bases from J, leaving 12 bases between. Germline assignment: CDR1 DFQATT and CDR2 SNEGSKA (reference sequence). Written as DNA, the CDR3 is TGCAGTGCTTCTTCGGGAGGGTATGGCTACACCTTC. Its translation: CSASSGGYGYTF.

The V and J genes are TRBV27 and TRBJ2-7; 9 bases line up with TRBD2. J was trimmed by 2 bases and V by 5 bases; bases with no gene match: 7. Looked up from germline, CDR1 is MNHEY and CDR2 is SMNVEV (reference sequence). This CDR3 has 15 amino acids. CDR3 nucleotides: TGTGCCAGCAGTCCGTCGACTAGCGGAACCTACGAGCAGTACTTC. This encodes CASSPSTSGTYEQYF.

This clonotype was counted a few times. J is TRBJ2-2 and V is TRBV12-3 or TRBV12-4; 8 positions match TRBD2. V shed 7 bases and J 5 bases; nucleotides not matched to a gene: 12. The CDR3 runs to 16 residues. The CDR3 DNA sequence: TGTGCCAGCACCCAGGCGGCTAGCGGGTTAACCGGGGAGCTGTTTTTT. Encoded protein: CASTQAASGLTGELFF.

V and J are TRBV27 and TRBJ2-7, with TRBD2 matching 8 bases. Trimming at V came to 4 bases and at J to 0 bases, leaving 5 bases not matched to a gene. CDR1 and CDR2 from the germline V gene are MNHEY and SMNVEV (reference sequence). CDR3 size: 15 residues. The CDR3 DNA follows: TGTGCCAGCAGTTCCCCGGGGGGGAGCTCCTACGAGCAGTACTTC. This translates into CASSSPGGSSYEQYF.

This chain links TRBV3-1 with TRBJ2-1, with a possible D match to TRBD2 (5 bases). The ends were cut back, 0 bases at V and 3 bases at J, with 15 bases in the middle. This CDR3 contains 17 residues. Germline assignment: CDR1 LGHDT and CDR2 YNNKEL (reference sequence). CDR3 loop: CASSQDFGGGSYNEQFF. For the CDR3, the DNA is TGTGCCAGCAGCCAAGATTTTGGAGGAGGTAGCTACAATGAGCAGTTCTTC.

The chain uses TRBV20-1 and TRBJ2-1; D unresolved. V was cut by 4 bases and J by 7 bases, with 8 bases left in between. The CDR3 extends over 11 amino acids. CDR1 DFQATT and CDR2 SNEGSKA come from the germline V gene (reference sequence). In nucleotides, the CDR3 is TGCAGTGCTACAGACGGTAATGAGCAGTTCTTC. This sequence encodes CSATDGNEQFF.

Only a few counts were recorded for this clonotype. The CDR3 coding sequence is TGCGCCAGCAGCCAAGTTCAATTGGTAAGGGCCAACGTCCTGACTTTC. This sequence encodes CASSQVQLVRANVLTF. The chain uses TRBV4-1 and TRBJ2-6; D is undetermined. V gave up 1 base and J gave up 5 bases, with 12 bases separating them. This CDR3 has 16 amino acids. CDR1 is MGHRA and CDR2 is YSYEKL in the germline V gene.

This clonotype was observed many times. The chain uses TRBV5-6 and TRBJ2-5, with TRBD2 matching over 8 bases. The CDR3 is 15 amino acids. The ends lost 4 bases at V and 5 bases at J; junction bases unmatched: 10. The germline CDR1 and CDR2 sequences are SGHDT and YYEEEE. CDR3 amino acids: CASSLLAGVSETQYF. For the CDR3, the DNA is TGTGCCAGCAGCCTTCTAGCGGGTGTATCGGAGACCCAGTACTTC.

V usage is TRBV7-3 and J usage is TRBJ2-2; tentative D call: TRBD2 (5 bases). Germline V CDR1 and CDR2: SGHTA, FQGTGA. The CDR3 sequence is 16 residues long. Deletions cut 4 bases from V and 3 bases from J, with 15 bases between. The CDR3 DNA reads TGTGCCAGCAGCTCCGAGGAGCGGCTGCACACCGGGGAGCTGTTTTTT. This sequence encodes CASSSEERLHTGELFF.

This clonotype has at least ten counts. V and J are TRBV6-5 and TRBJ2-5; D might be TRBD1 or TRBD2, each matching 5 bases. With 0 bases removed from V and 2 bases from J, the gap between germline ends came to 7 bases. Germline V gene data show CDR1 as MNHEY and CDR2 as SVGAGI. The CDR3 length is 14 residues. CDR3 in amino acids: CASSYSRGQETQYF. The CDR3 DNA is TGTGCCAGCAGTTACTCGAGGGGACAAGAGACCCAGTACTTC.

This clonotype was seen ten or more times. The V and J genes are TRBV12-3 or TRBV12-4 and TRBJ1-4, with D unclear. CDR3 length: 17 residues. The V gene lost 0 bases and the J gene lost 0 bases, with 11 bases spanning the gap. Here the CDR3 reads CASSLAEHPATNEKLFF. The CDR3 DNA reads TGTGCCAGCAGTTTAGCGGAACACCCAGCAACTAATGAAAAACTGTTTTTT.